This T cell receptor (beta chain) was identified in a study of T cell repertoires in cytomegalovirus infection. At the level of the study: CMV infection and matching HLA type were both indicated by public TCR beta signatures. Study-wide results and limits: The cumulative frequency of public TCR beta families identified carriers of CMV plus the relevant HLA. Across the ex vivo response, the dominant clonotypes were HLA-C-restricted CMV-specific TCR beta clonotypes.

TCRdb called the reads again in MiXCR, with one record for every CDR3 protein. Of hundreds of thousands of distinct CDR3 sequences in the sample, roughly a third were seen once. This clonotype was counted many times. The target antigen is unknown. Trimming took 6 bases from V and 4 from J, leaving 15 bases between them. CDR1 is SGHTA, CDR2 FQGNSA, per germline. The CDR3 is 14 residues long. The chain joins TRBV7-2 to TRBJ1-1, with D tentatively TRBD1 (5 bases). Sequenced sample: PBMCs. The clonotype was recovered from a human donor in good health (CMV status not recorded). Some clones in this sample may be carry-over from other donors' samples. CDR3 amino acids: CASSFRWGSTEAFF. Written as DNA, the CDR3 is TGTGCCAGCAGTTTTCGGTGGGGGTCCACTGAAGCTTTCTTT.